Given below is one T cell receptor (beta chain) in context. The antigen it binds to is not known. The sample holds no much larger clone one base away, and base qualities are not on file. High-throughput TCR beta sequencing profiled peripheral blood CD8+ and CD4+ T cells from healthy donors, Susac syndrome patients and multiple sclerosis patients. The Susac syndrome patients fulfilled recently defined diagnostic criteria for either definite or probable disease. Bulk CD8+ and CD4+ T cells were purified magnetically by negative isolation, whereas CD8+ TEMRA cells were enriched by FACS. Blood was collected in EDTA tubes and processed within 24 hours, with PBMCs isolated through density gradient centrifugation. PBMCs intended for TCR sequencing were frozen in liquid nitrogen and were later thawed in a 37 degrees C water bath. The sorted or isolated CD4+, CD8+ and CD8+ TEMRA cells reached a purity of at least 90%.

V has 5 bases trimmed and J has 0 bases trimmed; junction bases matching no gene number 2. Spanning cysteine to phenylalanine, the CDR3 consists of 15 amino acids. The only DNA kept is the CDR3, 45 bases in frame from the first base. CDR1 and CDR2 (MNHEY, SVGAGI) derive from the germline V gene. These data belong to a study of CD8 T cells in Susac syndrome (dated by TCRdb to the late 2010s). About the investigation overall: Among the sequenced Susac syndrome patients, six had clinically active disease and roughly 8 were in clinical remission. At the time of blood withdrawal, Susac syndrome patients were either therapy-naive, taking corticosteroids (with some also receiving IVIg), or on IVIg alone. Whether CD8+ T cell activation and differentiation in Susac syndrome was antigen driven was tested using repertoire sequencing. Overall study results and their limits: The TCR sequencing and HLA analysis was acknowledged to have included a relatively small number of individuals. In the CD4+ T cell repertoire of Susac syndrome patients, clonal expansion was not detected.

RNA was extracted with the RNeasy kit and 0.5 to 1 ug was reverse transcribed using random hexamers. The immunoSEQ multiplex PCR assay, covering 54 Vbeta and 13 Jbeta segments, was used to amplify TCR beta CDR3 regions. PCR amplification bias was corrected by using a synthetic template baseline for primer optimization and computational correction. Regarding the original processing steps: Reads were annotated to V, D and J genes per IMGT and analyzed with immunoSEQ Analyzer, keeping only productive sequences. Clonality was computed as one minus Shannon entropy normalized by log2 of the number of productive unique sequences. For each patient and control, public and private clones were evaluated within the 100 most prevalent clones. Susac-specific clones were defined as absent from healthy and MS cohorts, 850 to 1,300 published viral clones and other ImmuneACCESS disease sequences. Starting from the raw public reads, TCRdb applied fastp trimming at Q25, assembled clones with MiXCR and retained in-frame beta chains. Each CDR3 protein appears once, grouped with its most common genes and DNA. TCRdb assigned the V and J calls; the authors' analysis was not used. Within this sample are about 150,000 distinct CDR3 sequences, with roughly 95% of them counted one time only. The ten largest clonotypes hold 0.15% to 0.2% of the sample.

This TCR was recovered from a human donor with Susac syndrome. The specimen was CD4+ T cells from PBMCs. The rearrangement joined TRBV6-5 to TRBJ2-1; 9 middle bases align to TRBD2. At the DNA level, the sequence is TGTGCCAGCAGTCTAGCGGGGAGCTCCTACAATGAGCAGTTCTTC. Its coded protein is CASSLAGSSYNEQFF.